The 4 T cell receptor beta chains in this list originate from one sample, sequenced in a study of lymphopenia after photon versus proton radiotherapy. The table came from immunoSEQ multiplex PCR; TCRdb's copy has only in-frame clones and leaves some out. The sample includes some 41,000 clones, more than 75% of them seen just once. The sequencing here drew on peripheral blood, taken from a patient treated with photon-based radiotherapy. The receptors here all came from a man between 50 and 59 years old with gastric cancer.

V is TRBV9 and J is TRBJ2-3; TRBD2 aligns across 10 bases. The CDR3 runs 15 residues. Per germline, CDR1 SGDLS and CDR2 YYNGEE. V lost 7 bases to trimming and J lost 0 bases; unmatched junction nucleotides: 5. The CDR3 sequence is CASQTSGFSTDTQYF. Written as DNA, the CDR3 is TGTGCCAGCCAGACTAGCGGGTTCAGCACAGATACGCAGTATTTT.

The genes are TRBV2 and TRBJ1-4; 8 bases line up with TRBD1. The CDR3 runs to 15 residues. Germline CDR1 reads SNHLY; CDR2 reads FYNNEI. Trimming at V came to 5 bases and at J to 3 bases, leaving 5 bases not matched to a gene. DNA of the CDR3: TGTGCCAGCAGTCGACAGGGGACTGCTAATGAAAAACTGTTTTTT. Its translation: CASSRQGTANEKLFF. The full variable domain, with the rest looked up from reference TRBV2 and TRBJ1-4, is EPEVTQTPSHQVTQMGQEVILRCVPISNHLYFYWYRQILGQKVEFLVSFYNNEISEKSEIFDDQFSVERPDGSNFTLKIRSTKLEDSAMYFCASSRQGTANEKLFFGSGTQLSVL.

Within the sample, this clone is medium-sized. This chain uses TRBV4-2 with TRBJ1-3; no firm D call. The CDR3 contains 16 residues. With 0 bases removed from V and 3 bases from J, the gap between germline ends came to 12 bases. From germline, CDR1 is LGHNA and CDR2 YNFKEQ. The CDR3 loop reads CASSQDIGSGGNTIYF. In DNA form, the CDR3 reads TGTGCCAGCAGCCAAGATATCGGCTCGGGTGGAAACACCATATATTTT.

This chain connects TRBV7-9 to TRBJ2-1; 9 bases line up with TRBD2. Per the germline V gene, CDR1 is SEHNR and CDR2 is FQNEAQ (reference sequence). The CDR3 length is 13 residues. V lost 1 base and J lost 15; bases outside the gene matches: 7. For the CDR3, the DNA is TGTGCCAGCAGCTTAGAGACTAGCGGCGGAGGGTTCTTC. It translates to CASSLETSGGGFF.